This T cell receptor (beta chain) was recovered during a study of vaccination and CD4 T cells after COVID-19. Study-level background: Nasal swab PCR detected SARS-CoV-2 in convalescent patients; eight or nine had mild disease, one severe. Convalescent persons amounted to six males plus four females, two of whom were Hispanic. Investigators took post-vaccine samples a median approximately 72 days after dose two, within a range of 14 to 241.

Worth noting for this clonotype: The antigen is undetermined.

As for treatment: roughly ten-day PBMC culture with coronavirus spike peptide pools or control peptides (ViraFEST assay). An Oncomine TCR Beta short-read assay was used to sequence the DNA from cultured CD4+ T cells. MiXCR, applied by TCRdb to the PCR reads, yields one record per CDR3 protein. The sample holds under 25,000 distinct CDR3 sequences, roughly 71% seen once. V trimming: 7 bases; J trimming: 5 bases; junction bases outside the gene matches: 1. CDR1 and CDR2 (germline): MDHEN, SYDVKM. The CDR3 runs to 12 residues. The chain recombines TRBV28 with TRBJ2-5, with 10 bases lining up with TRBD2. The sequence came from a human donor who had recovered from COVID-19. The sequenced sample consisted of CD4+ T cells from blood, cultured in vitro. CDR3 DNA sequence: TGTGCCAGCAATAGCGGGAGGGAGACCCAGTACTTC. The encoded protein is CASNSGRETQYF.